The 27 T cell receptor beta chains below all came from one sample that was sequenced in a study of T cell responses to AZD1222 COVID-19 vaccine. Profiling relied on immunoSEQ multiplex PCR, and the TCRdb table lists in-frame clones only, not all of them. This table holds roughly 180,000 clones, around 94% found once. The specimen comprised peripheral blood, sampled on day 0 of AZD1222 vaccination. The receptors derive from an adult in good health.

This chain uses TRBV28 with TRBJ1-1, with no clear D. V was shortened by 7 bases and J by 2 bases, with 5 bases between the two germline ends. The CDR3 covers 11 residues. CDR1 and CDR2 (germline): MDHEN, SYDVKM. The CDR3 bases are TGTGCCAGCAACATAAACACTGAAGCTTTCTTT. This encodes CASNINTEAFF.

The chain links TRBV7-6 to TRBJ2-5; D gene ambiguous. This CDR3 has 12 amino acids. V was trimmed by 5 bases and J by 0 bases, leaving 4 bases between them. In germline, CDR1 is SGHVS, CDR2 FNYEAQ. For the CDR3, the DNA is TGTGCCAGCAGCACAAACCAAGAGACCCAGTACTTC. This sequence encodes CASSTNQETQYF. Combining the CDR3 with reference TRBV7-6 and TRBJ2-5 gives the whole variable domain GAGVSQSPRYKVTKRGQDVALRCDPISGHVSLYWYRQALGQGPEFLTYFNYEAQQDKSGLPNDRFSAERPEGSISTLTIQRTEQRDSAMYRCASSTNQETQYFGPGTRLLVL.

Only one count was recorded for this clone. CDR3 sequence reads: CARKEGRGEQFF. CDR3 sequence (DNA): TGTGCCAGGAAGGAGGGCCGGGGTGAGCAGTTCTTC. The chain links TRBV6-4 to TRBJ2-1; D might be TRBD2 (6 bases). The CDR3 consists of 12 residues. V lost 9 bases and J lost 9, with 15 bases in between. Germline-derived CDR1 and CDR2 are MRHNA and SNTAGT.

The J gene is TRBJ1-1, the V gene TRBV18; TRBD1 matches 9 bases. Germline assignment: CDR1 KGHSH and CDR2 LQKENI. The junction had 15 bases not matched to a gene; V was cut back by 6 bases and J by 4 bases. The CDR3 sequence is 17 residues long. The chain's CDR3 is CASSSGQGTSRVTEAFF. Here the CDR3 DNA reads TGTGCCAGCTCTTCCGGACAGGGGACCAGTAGGGTCACTGAAGCTTTCTTT.

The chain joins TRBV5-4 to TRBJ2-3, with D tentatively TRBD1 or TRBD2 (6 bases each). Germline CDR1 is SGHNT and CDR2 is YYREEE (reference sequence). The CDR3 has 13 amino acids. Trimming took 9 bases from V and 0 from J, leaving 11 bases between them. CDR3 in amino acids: CAMDSGSTDTQYF. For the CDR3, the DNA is TGTGCCATGGACAGCGGGAGCACAGATACGCAGTATTTT.

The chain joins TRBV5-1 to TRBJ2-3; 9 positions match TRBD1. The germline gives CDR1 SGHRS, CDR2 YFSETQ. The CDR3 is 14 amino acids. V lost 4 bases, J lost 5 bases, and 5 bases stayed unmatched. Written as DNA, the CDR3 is TGCGCCAGCAGCCTCGGACAGGGGAAAGATACGCAGTATTTT. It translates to CASSLGQGKDTQYF.

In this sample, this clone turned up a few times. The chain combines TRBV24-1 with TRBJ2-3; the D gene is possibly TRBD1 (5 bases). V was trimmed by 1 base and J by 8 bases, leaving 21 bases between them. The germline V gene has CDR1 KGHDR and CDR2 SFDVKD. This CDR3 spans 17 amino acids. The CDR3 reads CATSDLPAMTAGRTQYF. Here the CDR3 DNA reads TGTGCCACCAGTGATTTACCGGCGATGACCGCAGGGCGTACGCAGTATTTT.

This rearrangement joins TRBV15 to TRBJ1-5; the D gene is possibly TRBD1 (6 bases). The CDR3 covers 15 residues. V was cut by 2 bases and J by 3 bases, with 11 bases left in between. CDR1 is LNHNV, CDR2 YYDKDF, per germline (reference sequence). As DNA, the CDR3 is TGTGCCACCAGCAGATCAGGGGTTCACAATCAGCCCCAGCATTTT. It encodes CATSRSGVHNQPQHF.

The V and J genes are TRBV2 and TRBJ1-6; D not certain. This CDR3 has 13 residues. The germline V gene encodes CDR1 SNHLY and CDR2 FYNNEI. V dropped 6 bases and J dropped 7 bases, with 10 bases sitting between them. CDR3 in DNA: TGTGCCAGCAGAAGGGCTACCAATTCACCCCTCCACTTT. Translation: CASRRATNSPLHF.

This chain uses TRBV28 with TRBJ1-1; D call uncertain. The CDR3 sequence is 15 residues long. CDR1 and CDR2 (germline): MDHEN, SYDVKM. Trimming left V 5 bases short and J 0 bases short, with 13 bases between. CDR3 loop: CASSPDRSLNTEAFF. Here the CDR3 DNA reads TGTGCCAGCAGTCCGGATCGGAGTTTGAACACTGAAGCTTTCTTT.

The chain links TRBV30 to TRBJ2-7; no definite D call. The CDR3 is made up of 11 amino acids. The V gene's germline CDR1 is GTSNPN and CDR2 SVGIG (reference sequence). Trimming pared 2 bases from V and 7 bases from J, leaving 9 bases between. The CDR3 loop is CAWSTSWEQYF. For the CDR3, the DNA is TGTGCCTGGAGTACAAGCTGGGAGCAGTACTTC.

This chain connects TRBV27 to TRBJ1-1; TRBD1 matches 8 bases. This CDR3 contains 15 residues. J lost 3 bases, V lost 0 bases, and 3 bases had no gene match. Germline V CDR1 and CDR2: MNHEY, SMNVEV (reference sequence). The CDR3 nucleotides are TGTGCCAGCAGTTTATCCGGGACAGGAGACACTGAAGCTTTCTTT. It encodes CASSLSGTGDTEAFF.

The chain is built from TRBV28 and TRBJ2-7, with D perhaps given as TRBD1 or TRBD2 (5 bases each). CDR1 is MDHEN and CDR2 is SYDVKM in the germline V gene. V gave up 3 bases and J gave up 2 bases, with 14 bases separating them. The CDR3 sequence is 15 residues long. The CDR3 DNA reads TGTGCCAGCAGTTTTAGAGGGGCAAGGGCCTACGAGCAGTACTTC. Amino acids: CASSFRGARAYEQYF. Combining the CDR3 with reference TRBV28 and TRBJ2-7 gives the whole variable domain DVKVTQSSRYLVKRTGEKVFLECVQDMDHENMFWYRQDPGLGLRLIYFSYDVKMKEKGDIPEGYSVSREKKERFSLILESASTNQTSMYLCASSFRGARAYEQYFGPGTRLTVT.

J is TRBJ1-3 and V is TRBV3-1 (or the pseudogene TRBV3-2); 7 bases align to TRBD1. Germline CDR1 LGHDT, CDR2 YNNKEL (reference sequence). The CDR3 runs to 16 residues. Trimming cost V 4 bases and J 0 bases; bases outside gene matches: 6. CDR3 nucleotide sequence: TGTGCCAGCAGCCCAACAGGGGTCTTCTCTGGAAACACCATATATTTT. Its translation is CASSPTGVFSGNTIYF.

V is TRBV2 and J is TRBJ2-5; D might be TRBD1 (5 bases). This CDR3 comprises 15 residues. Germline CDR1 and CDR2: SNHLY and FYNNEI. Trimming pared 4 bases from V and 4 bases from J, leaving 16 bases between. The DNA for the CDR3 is TGTGCCAGCAGTGCCCAAGGGGTGGTGGGAGAGACCCAGTACTTC. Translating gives CASSAQGVVGETQYF.

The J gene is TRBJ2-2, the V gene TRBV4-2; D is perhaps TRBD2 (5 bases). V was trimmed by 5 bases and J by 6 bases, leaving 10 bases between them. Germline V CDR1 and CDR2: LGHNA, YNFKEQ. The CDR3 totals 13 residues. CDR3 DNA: TGTGCCAGCAGCGGGAGATTGTCCGGGGAGCTGTTTTTT. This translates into CASSGRLSGELFF.

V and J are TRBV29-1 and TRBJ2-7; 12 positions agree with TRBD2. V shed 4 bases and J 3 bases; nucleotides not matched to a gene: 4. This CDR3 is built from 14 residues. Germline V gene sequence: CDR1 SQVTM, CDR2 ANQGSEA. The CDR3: CSVALTSGGYEQYF. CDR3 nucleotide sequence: TGCAGCGTTGCCCTGACTAGCGGGGGCTACGAGCAGTACTTC.

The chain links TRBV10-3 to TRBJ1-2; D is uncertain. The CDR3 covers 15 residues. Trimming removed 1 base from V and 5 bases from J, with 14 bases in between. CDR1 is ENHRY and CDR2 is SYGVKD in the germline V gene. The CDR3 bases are TGTGCCATCAGTGAGTTGGTTGGGAGCCCGTATGGCTACACCTTC. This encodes CAISELVGSPYGYTF.

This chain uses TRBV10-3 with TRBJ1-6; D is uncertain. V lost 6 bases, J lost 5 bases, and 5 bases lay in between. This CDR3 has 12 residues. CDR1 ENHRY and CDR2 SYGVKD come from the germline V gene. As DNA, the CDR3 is TGTGCCATCAGCGAAAATAATTCACCCCTCCACTTT. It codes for CAISENNSPLHF.

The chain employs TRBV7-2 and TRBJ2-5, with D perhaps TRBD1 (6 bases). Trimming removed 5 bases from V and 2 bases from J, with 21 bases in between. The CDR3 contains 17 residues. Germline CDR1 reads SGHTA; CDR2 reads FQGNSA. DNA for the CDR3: TGTGCCAGCAGCGTAATACGTCCCCGGACAGAGCAAGAGACCCAGTACTTC. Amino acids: CASSVIRPRTEQETQYF.

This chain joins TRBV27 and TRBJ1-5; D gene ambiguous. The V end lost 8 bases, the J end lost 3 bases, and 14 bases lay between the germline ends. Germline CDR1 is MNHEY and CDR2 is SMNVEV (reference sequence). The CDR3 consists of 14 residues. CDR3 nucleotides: TGTGCCAGCCGGGAGGGCGCCCTCAATCAGCCCCAGCATTTT. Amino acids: CASREGALNQPQHF.

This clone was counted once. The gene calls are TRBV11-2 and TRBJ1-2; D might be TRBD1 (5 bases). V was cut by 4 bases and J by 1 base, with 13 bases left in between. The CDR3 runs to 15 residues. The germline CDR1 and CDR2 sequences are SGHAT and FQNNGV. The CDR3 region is CASSSWGGGNYGYTF. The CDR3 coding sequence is TGTGCCAGCAGCTCCTGGGGGGGAGGTAACTATGGCTACACCTTC.

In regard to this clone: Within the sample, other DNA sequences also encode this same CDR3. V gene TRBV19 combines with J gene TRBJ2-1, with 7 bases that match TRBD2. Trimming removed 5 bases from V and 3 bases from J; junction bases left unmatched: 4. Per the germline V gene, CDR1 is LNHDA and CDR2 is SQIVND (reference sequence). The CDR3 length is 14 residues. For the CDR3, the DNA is TGTGCCAGTAGTGGGGGAGGGGTCTACAATGAGCAGTTCTTC. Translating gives CASSGGGVYNEQFF.

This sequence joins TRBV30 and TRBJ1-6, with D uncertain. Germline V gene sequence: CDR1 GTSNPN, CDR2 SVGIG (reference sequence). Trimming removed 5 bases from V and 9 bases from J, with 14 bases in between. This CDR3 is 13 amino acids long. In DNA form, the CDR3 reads TGTGCCTGGGAGGCGGGAGAGGGTTCACCCCTCCACTTT. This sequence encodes CAWEAGEGSPLHF.

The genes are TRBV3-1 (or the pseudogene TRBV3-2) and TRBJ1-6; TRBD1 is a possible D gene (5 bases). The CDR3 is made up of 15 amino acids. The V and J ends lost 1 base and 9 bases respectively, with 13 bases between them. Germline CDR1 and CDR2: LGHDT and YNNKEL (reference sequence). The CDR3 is CASSQVDGGSSPLHF. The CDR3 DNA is TGTGCCAGCAGCCAAGTTGACGGGGGATCTTCACCCCTCCACTTT.

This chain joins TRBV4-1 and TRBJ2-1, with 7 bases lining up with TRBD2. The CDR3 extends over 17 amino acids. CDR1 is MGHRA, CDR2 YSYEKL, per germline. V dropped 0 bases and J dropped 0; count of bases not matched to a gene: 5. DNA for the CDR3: TGCGCCAGCAGCCAAGATTCGGCGGGAGTCTCCTACAATGAGCAGTTCTTC. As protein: CASSQDSAGVSYNEQFF.

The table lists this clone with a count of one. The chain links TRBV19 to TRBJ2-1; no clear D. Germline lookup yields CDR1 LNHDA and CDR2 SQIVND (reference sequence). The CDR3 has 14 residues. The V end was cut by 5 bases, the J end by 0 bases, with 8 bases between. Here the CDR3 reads CASSWRSSYNEQFF. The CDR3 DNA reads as TGTGCCAGTAGTTGGCGGAGCTCCTACAATGAGCAGTTCTTC.